This note documents a single TCR beta chain sequence. Its antigen remains unidentified. This table comes from immunoSEQ multiplex PCR, and its TCRdb copy is limited to in-frame clones, with some not included. Of about 380,000 clones listed, 96% are singletons. The donor population consisted of healthy HIV-negative adults with no recent acute infections or vaccinations. Germline assignment: CDR1 MNHEY and CDR2 SVGAGI. The CDR3 covers 15 residues. V gave up 5 bases and J gave up 0 bases, with 14 bases separating them. The data stem from a study of shared clonotypes between healthy human individuals. For the study at large: Per donor, three plates held CD4 naive cells, three held CD4 memory, two held CD8 naive and one held CD8 memory. General study findings and limits: About 5% of naive CD4 clonotypes were shared across several donors.

The chain joins TRBV6-5 to TRBJ2-7; D perhaps matches TRBD2 (6 bases). The sequenced sample was memory CD8+ T cells sorted from blood. Documented subset: CD45RO+ cells pooled with CCR7-negative TemRA cells. This receptor was obtained from a man aged 25-45 years in good health. CDR3 in amino acids: CASSRLAGSSYEQYF. CDR3 DNA: TGTGCCAGCAGTCGGCTTGCCGGGAGCTCCTACGAGCAGTACTTC.